The 5 T cell receptor beta chains below come from one sample, sequenced in a study of shared clonotypes between healthy human individuals. Clones were sequenced by immunoSEQ multiplex PCR, and TCRdb holds only the in-frame ones, with some missing. Among approximately 2,000,000 clones, 85% to 95% were seen once, and the ten largest hold about 0.41%. The sample consisted of naive CD4+ T cells from PBMCs. Subset noted: CD45RA+ positively selected. Receptors were obtained from a man between 18 and 29 years old in good health. Some clones in this sample may be carry-over from other donors' samples.

This chain links TRBV11-2 with TRBJ2-7, with 8 bases fitting TRBD1. J lost 2 bases, V lost 3 bases, and 9 bases had no gene match. CDR1 is SGHAT, CDR2 FQNNGV, per germline. The CDR3 contains 16 residues. CDR3 sequence reads: CASSFSGTGVPYEQYF. Written as DNA, the CDR3 is TGTGCCAGCAGCTTTTCCGGGACAGGCGTTCCCTACGAGCAGTACTTC.

The V gene is TRBV20-1, the J gene TRBJ2-7; D unresolved. Trimming removed 6 bases from V and 5 bases from J, with 11 bases in between. The germline V gene has CDR1 DFQATT and CDR2 SNEGSKA (reference sequence). The CDR3 is 11 residues long. Here the CDR3 reads CSAHLYNEQYF. The CDR3 DNA reads as TGCAGTGCGCATCTCTACAACGAGCAGTACTTC.

The chain recombines TRBV19 with TRBJ2-6; D perhaps matches TRBD1 (5 bases). CDR3 length: 15 residues. Trimming took 5 bases from V and 2 from J, leaving 10 bases between them. Germline V gives CDR1 LNHDA, CDR2 SQIVND (reference sequence). The CDR3 loop reads CASSVGHAGANVLTF. The CDR3 DNA reads as TGTGCCAGTAGTGTTGGACACGCTGGGGCCAACGTCCTGACTTTC.

The CDR3 reads CASRLKEGAHYGYTF. Written as DNA, the CDR3 is TGTGCCAGCAGACTTAAAGAGGGGGCGCACTATGGCTACACCTTC. The rearrangement joins TRBV7-9 to TRBJ1-2; 7 bases align to TRBD1. Germline V gives CDR1 SEHNR, CDR2 FQNEAQ (reference sequence). The junction had 10 bases not matched to a gene; V was cut back by 6 bases and J by 3 bases. CDR3 length: 15 residues.

This clone has only one observation. V gene TRBV28 combines with J gene TRBJ2-6, with D tentatively TRBD2 (6 bases). Trimming took 3 bases from V and 1 from J, leaving 7 bases between them. Germline V gives CDR1 MDHEN, CDR2 SYDVKM. This CDR3 contains 15 residues. The chain's CDR3 is CASSLGRSGANVLTF. Written as DNA, the CDR3 is TGTGCCAGCAGTTTGGGGAGGTCTGGGGCCAACGTCCTGACTTTC.